This is a list of T cell receptor beta chains from one sample in a study of response to subunit inactivated influenza vaccine. MiXCR, run by TCRdb on the RT-PCR reads, gives a single entry per CDR3 protein. The table has roughly 650,000 distinct CDR3 sequences, about 14% seen once. The sequences come from PBMCs from blood, collected approximately 15 days before vaccination. These receptors were collected from a man in his fifties who received an inactivated influenza vaccine. CDR3s include the opening cysteine and the closing phenylalanine or tryptophan. A D gene is named only where the DNA matches it firmly. Clone size appears in some rows only: once, few, many, or a class for an expanded clone.

j_gene | abundance | d_gene | v_gene | CDR3aa | CDR3nt
TRBJ2-3 | NA | NA | TRBV7-9 | CASSLGLDFTDTQYF | TGTGCCAGCAGCTTAGGTTTGGACTTCACAGATACGCAGTATTTT
TRBJ2-3 | NA | TRBD2 | TRBV11-1 | CASNPGLAGPRSTDTQYF | TGTGCCAGCAATCCCGGACTAGCGGGACCCCGTAGCACAGATACGCAGTATTTT
TRBJ2-4 | few | NA | TRBV11-2 | CASEREPGNIQYF | TGTGCCAGCGAGAGAGAGCCAGGAAACATTCAGTACTTC
TRBJ2-1 | many | NA | TRBV27 | CASSYGTYNEQFF | TGTGCCAGCAGTTACGGCACCTACAATGAGCAGTTCTTC
TRBJ1-6 | many | NA | TRBV7-2 | CASSFVGRSSPLHF | TGTGCCAGCAGCTTCGTTGGGCGGAGTTCACCCCTCCACTTT
TRBJ1-1 | many | TRBD1 | TRBV29-1 | CSVDYTGGTEAFF | TGCAGCGTTGACTATACAGGGGGCACTGAAGCTTTCTTT
TRBJ2-7 | NA | TRBD1 | TRBV27 | CASSWDRGSNEQYF | TGTGCCAGCAGTTGGGACAGGGGCAGCAACGAGCAGTACTTC
TRBJ2-5 | few | NA | TRBV28 | CASIKPPRMLPDSTSKETQYF | TGTGCCAGCATCAAGCCTCCGCGGATGCTGCCTGACTCTACCTCCAAAGAGACCCAGTACTTC
TRBJ1-5 | many | NA | TRBV6-2/TRBV6-3 | CASQQSSNQPQHF | TGTGCCAGCCAGCAAAGTAGCAATCAGCCCCAGCATTTT
TRBJ2-3 | NA | NA | TRBV7-3 | CASSDDTDTQYF | TGTGCCAGCAGCGACGACACAGATACGCAGTATTTT
TRBJ1-1 | NA | TRBD1 | TRBV6-2/TRBV6-3 | CASSVGTGVGTEAFF | TGTGCCAGCAGCGTCGGGACAGGGGTTGGCACTGAAGCTTTCTTT
TRBJ2-1 | NA | TRBD2 | TRBV6-6 | CASRLGGNEQFF | TGTGCCAGCAGATTGGGGGGGAATGAGCAGTTCTTC
TRBJ2-5 | few | TRBD1 | TRBV5-1 | CASSDQGQEAQTQYF | TGCGCCAGCAGCGACCAGGGACAGGAGGCTCAGACCCAGTACTTC
TRBJ1-4 | NA | NA | TRBV7-9 | CASSPDSPEEKLFF | TGTGCCAGCAGCCCGGACTCCCCGGAAGAAAAACTGTTTTTT
TRBJ2-3 | few | NA | TRBV7-2 | CASSLSLPGAGDTQYF | TGTGCCAGCAGCCTATCTCTCCCGGGAGCGGGAGATACGCAGTATTTT
TRBJ1-1 | many | NA | TRBV7-3 | CASSPNLNTEAFF | TGTGCCAGCAGCCCAAACCTGAACACTGAAGCTTTCTTT
TRBJ2-2 | NA | NA | TRBV9 | CASSVEGRVDTGELFF | TGTGCCAGCAGCGTAGAGGGCAGGGTGGACACCGGGGAGCTGTTTTTT
TRBJ2-7 | few | NA | TRBV20-1 | CSARVSVLTHSYEQYF | TGCAGTGCTAGAGTGTCTGTACTAACACACTCCTACGAGCAGTACTTC
TRBJ2-3 | NA | NA | TRBV7-8 | CASSSGIKSSTDTQYF | TGTGCCAGCAGCTCCGGGATAAAGTCTAGCACAGATACGCAGTATTTT
TRBJ1-3 | NA | NA | TRBV7-9 | CASSPRTTGNTIYF | TGTGCCAGCAGCCCCCGGACGACTGGAAACACCATATATTTT